This record covers a single T cell receptor beta chain. Sequencing used immunoSEQ multiplex PCR; TCRdb keeps in-frame clones, though not all of them. Of almost 500,000 clones in the sample, more than 85% were seen once. Recovery among Cohort 3 donors was established by two negative PCRs, clearance, or symptom resolution. This sample was included in a study of blood T cell repertoires in COVID-19. Study-level background: Donors in the United States, Italy and Spain gave samples during acute or convalescent COVID-19. The analysed material was cDNA or gDNA that came from T cells, B-cell-depleted T cells, or PBMCs.

Sequencing was done on a sample of PBMCs or T cells enriched from blood (not recorded which). This sequence originates from a woman aged 55-70 years who had recovered from COVID-19.

The CDR3: CASSHGGRDTQYF. Written as DNA, the CDR3 is TGTGCCAGCAGCCATGGGGGCAGGGATACGCAGTATTTT. The V call is TRBV3-1 (or the pseudogene TRBV3-2), the J call TRBJ2-3; D might be TRBD1 (6 bases). Germline V gives CDR1 LGHDT, CDR2 YNNKEL (reference sequence). Trimming cost V 3 bases and J 6 bases, with 10 bases left between them. The CDR3 has 13 residues.